This T cell receptor beta chain was recovered during a study of blood T cell repertoires in COVID-19. TCRdb's copy holds only in-frame clones and misses some; the assay was immunoSEQ multiplex PCR. The sample yields roughly 400,000 clones, approximately 90% seen once. Those enrolled, adults aged 18 to 89 years, came from 24 US areas. Researchers sorted participants into cohorts using their self-reported clinical history. The CDR3 runs 14 residues. Germline loops: CDR1 LGHDT, CDR2 YNNKEL (reference sequence). V lost 3 bases and J 3 bases, leaving 9 bases between the germline ends. This rearrangement joins TRBV3-1 (or the pseudogene TRBV3-2) to TRBJ2-1, with D tentatively TRBD2 (5 bases). The sample comprised PBMCs or T cells enriched from blood (not recorded which). This clonotype was sampled from a man aged 25-45 years who had recovered from COVID-19. CDR3 sequence: CASSHLRDYNEQFF. CDR3 coding DNA: TGTGCCAGCAGCCATTTACGGGACTACAATGAGCAGTTCTTC.